One and the same sample provided the 9 T cell receptor beta chains below, sequenced in a study of cytomegalovirus exposure and HLA in healthy donors. The primer mix had 60 Vbeta and 13 Jbeta primers. Measured with immunoSEQ multiplex PCR; TCRdb has only the in-frame clones, and not every one. The sample carries about 120,000 clones, 65% to 85% recorded once. Sequenced sample: PBMCs. These receptors all stem from a woman in her 40s in good health and CMV-seropositive.

V usage is TRBV27 and J usage is TRBJ2-5, with 7 bases aligning to TRBD2. There are 13 residues in the CDR3. V lost 5 bases to trimming and J lost 3 bases; unmatched junction nucleotides: 3. The V gene's germline CDR1 is MNHEY and CDR2 SMNVEV (reference sequence). The CDR3 DNA follows: TGTGCCAGCAGTCCTACTAGCGAAGAGACCCAGTACTTC. It is translated as CASSPTSEETQYF.

As regards this clone: This sample includes further DNA sequences coding for the same CDR3. This chain connects TRBV25-1 to TRBJ1-4; D gene unclear. Germline-derived CDR1 and CDR2 are MGHDK and SYGVNS. The CDR3 is 14 amino acids. V gave up 2 bases and J gave up 7 bases, with 11 bases separating them. In DNA form, the CDR3 reads TGTGCCAGCAGTGAAGCGGGCTCCGGTGAAAAACTGTTTTTT. Protein product: CASSEAGSGEKLFF.

The chain employs TRBV6-5 and TRBJ2-7; 7 bases line up with TRBD1. The CDR3 is 12 amino acids. Germline CDR1 reads MNHEY; CDR2 reads SVGAGI. The trim removed 7 bases at V and 8 bases at J, leaving 8 bases unmatched. CDR3 protein: CASMGGTVKQYF. The CDR3 coding sequence is TGTGCCAGCATGGGTGGGACAGTTAAGCAGTACTTC.

This clone was seen more than once but under ten times. CDR3 sequence reads: CASDRGQDTQYF. The CDR3 nucleotides are TGTGCCAGCGACAGGGGGCAGGATACGCAGTATTTT. V is TRBV2 and J is TRBJ2-3, with 10 bases identical to TRBD1. The J segment lost 6 bases and the V segment lost 8 bases, leaving 2 bases of the junction unmatched. The CDR3 extends over 12 amino acids. The germline CDR1 and CDR2 sequences are SNHLY and FYNNEI.

This clone has just a few counts. This chain connects TRBV19 to TRBJ2-7; 7 bases map to TRBD2. The CDR3 sequence is 14 residues long. Germline V CDR1 and CDR2: LNHDA, SQIVND (reference sequence). Trimming took 5 bases from V and 3 from J; bases not matched to a gene: 7. CDR3: CASSPREVDYEQYF. The CDR3 DNA reads as TGTGCCAGTAGTCCTCGGGAGGTGGACTACGAGCAGTACTTC. Filled out from reference TRBV19 and TRBJ2-7, the complete variable domain reads DGGITQSPKYLFRKEGQNVTLSCEQNLNHDAMYWYRQDPGQGLRLIYYSQIVNDFQKGDIAEGYSVSREKKESFPLTVTSAQKNPTAFYLCASSPREVDYEQYFGPGTRLTVT.

The V and J genes are TRBV7-6 and TRBJ2-2; the D is unclear. Trimming took off 4 bases at V and 2 bases at J, with 8 bases between the two ends. This CDR3 contains 14 residues. Germline lookup yields CDR1 SGHVS and CDR2 FNYEAQ. CDR3 protein: CASSSRGNTGELFF. CDR3 nucleotide sequence: TGTGCCAGCAGCTCCCGAGGAAACACCGGGGAGCTGTTTTTT. Full variable domain (remainder filled in from reference TRBV7-6 and TRBJ2-2): GAGVSQSPRYKVTKRGQDVALRCDPISGHVSLYWYRQALGQGPEFLTYFNYEAQQDKSGLPNDRFSAERPEGSISTLTIQRTEQRDSAMYRCASSSRGNTGELFFGEGSRLTVL.

This clone is a singleton in its sample. The rearrangement joins TRBV29-1 to TRBJ1-4; possible D gene TRBD1, 6 bases. CDR3 length: 15 amino acids. Germline lookup yields CDR1 SQVTM and CDR2 ANQGSEA. Trimming pared 4 bases from V and 4 bases from J, leaving 16 bases between. CDR3 amino acids: CSVVFRGQNNEKLFF. The CDR3 nucleotides are TGCAGCGTTGTATTTCGAGGACAGAATAATGAAAAACTGTTTTTT.

The rearrangement joins TRBV7-3 to TRBJ2-2; D is possibly TRBD2 (5 bases). This CDR3 contains 14 residues. The germline V gene has CDR1 SGHTA and CDR2 FQGTGA. Trimming removed 5 bases from V and 1 base from J, with 8 bases in between. The CDR3, as DNA: TGTGCCAGCAGCCTGGACTTGAACACCGGGGAGCTGTTTTTT. It yields the protein CASSLDLNTGELFF.

The genes are TRBV7-9 and TRBJ2-1; 7 nucleotides align to TRBD1. The CDR3 consists of 15 residues. The germline V gene encodes CDR1 SEHNR and CDR2 FQNEAQ (reference sequence). The junction had 7 bases not matched to a gene; V was cut back by 3 bases and J by 5 bases. The CDR3 loop is CASSFSGQADNEQFF. The CDR3 DNA reads as TGTGCCAGCAGCTTTAGTGGACAGGCGGACAATGAGCAGTTCTTC.